This T cell receptor (beta chain) was retrieved from a study of beta chain features in type 1 diabetes. For the study at large: Examined across all samples were 90 million to 130 million sorted cells. Notes on the study in general: Type 1 diabetes patients had TCRB CDR3s that were shorter (moderately but significantly so) in all four CD4+ subsets.

The CDR3 is 13 amino acids. In germline, CDR1 is SGDLS, CDR2 YYNGEE. V was pared by 4 bases and J by 9 bases, with 6 bases of the junction left unmatched. The entirety of the isolated RNA underwent reverse transcription, so expressed TCRB transcripts were sequenced. Sequenced by immunoSEQ multiplex PCR; TCRdb stores in-frame clones only, minus some. Among around 110,000 clones listed, around 17% were seen once. It was one heparinised blood draw, averaging around 120 mL, that each donor gave. Via CD45RO/CCR7/CD25/CD127/CD95/CD27, cells of the CD4+ naive, central memory, regulatory and stem cell-like memory subsets were sorted. This clone has just a few counts. Its antigen is unknown.

The rearrangement uses TRBV9 and TRBJ2-1; TRBD1 agrees at 8 bases. Input material: central memory CD4+ T cells from blood. The sequence came from a young man with type 1 diabetes. The DNA for the CDR3 is TGTGCCAGCAGCACCTCAGGGGGCACTGAGCAGTTCTTC. It specifies CASSTSGGTEQFF.